This record looks at one T cell receptor beta chain sequence and its context. This record belongs to a study of blood T cell repertoires in COVID-19. On the study more broadly: Researchers got acute and convalescent COVID-19 samples from the United States, Italy and Spain. Nucleic acid was either cDNA or gDNA, and it came from T cells, B-cell-depleted T cells, or PBMCs.

Germline CDR1 SGHRS, CDR2 YFSETQ. Losses at the gene ends were 3 bases for V and 4 bases for J; bases not matched to a gene: 2. CDR3 length: 14 residues. TCRdb keeps only in-frame clones here, not all; method: immunoSEQ multiplex PCR. This sample has 75,000 to 95,000 clones; about 88% occur once, and the top ten carry roughly 3%. The source is a woman older than 75 with acute or convalescent COVID-19. Sequenced material: peripheral blood. The J gene is TRBJ1-1, the V gene TRBV5-1; 11 bases are a match to TRBD1. The CDR3 DNA reads TGCGCCAGCAGCTGGGGGACAGGGGGCACTGAAGCTTTCTTT. This gives the protein CASSWGTGGTEAFF.